Listed below are T cell receptor beta chains from one sample, sequenced in a study of cytomegalovirus exposure and HLA in healthy donors. Clones were sequenced by immunoSEQ multiplex PCR, and TCRdb holds only the in-frame ones, with some missing. The sample contains some 70,000 clones, just over 75% of which appear only once. The source material was PBMCs. Receptors originate from a man aged 50 or older in good health and CMV-seronegative. Both conserved end residues are part of each CDR3. The order of the fields is V gene, clone size, CDR3 protein. Size is stated for part of the rows, as once, few or many counts, or as a class when the clone is expanded.

V gene: TRBV6-6; clone size: .; CDR3 protein: CASRRDKNQPQHF
V gene: TRBV9; clone size: .; CDR3 protein: CASSVVTSGVRNTQYF
V gene: TRBV29-1; clone size: .; CDR3 protein: CSVEPLAVNTEAFF
V gene: TRBV29-1; clone size: .; CDR3 protein: CSVEDLNLAGDFEQYF
V gene: TRBV29-1; clone size: .; CDR3 protein: CSVRDRDSYNEQFF
V gene: TRBV6-5; clone size: .; CDR3 protein: CASSYSRRAYEQYF
V gene: TRBV5-4; clone size: once; CDR3 protein: CASSGGRIGVTEAFF
V gene: TRBV28; clone size: .; CDR3 protein: CASSPRGSPGDEQFF
V gene: TRBV10-3; clone size: .; CDR3 protein: CAISESNPGQDYNEQFF
V gene: TRBV12-5; clone size: .; CDR3 protein: CASGSEGQPQHF
V gene: TRBV7-9; clone size: .; CDR3 protein: CASSRQGGSTEAFF
V gene: TRBV14; clone size: .; CDR3 protein: CASSQDFGAGVIDGYTF
V gene: TRBV6-1; clone size: few; CDR3 protein: CATHGRGATEAFF
V gene: TRBV5-1; clone size: .; CDR3 protein: CASSLRTVNTEAFF
V gene: TRBV7-2; clone size: .; CDR3 protein: CASSLMITSGANVLTF
V gene: TRBV2; clone size: .; CDR3 protein: CASSERRGPYEQYF
V gene: TRBV28; clone size: .; CDR3 protein: CASAQQGAFTEAFF
V gene: TRBV13; clone size: .; CDR3 protein: CASSLQGASTTEAFF
V gene: TRBV6-6; clone size: .; CDR3 protein: CASSYSRGGNPEAFF
V gene: TRBV10-2; clone size: .; CDR3 protein: CASNLAGLAGEQFF
V gene: TRBV29-1; clone size: .; CDR3 protein: CSGTEMNTEAFF
V gene: TRBV9; clone size: .; CDR3 protein: CASSPWRAGAYEQYF
V gene: TRBV5-1; clone size: .; CDR3 protein: CASSLGLATYNEQFF
V gene: TRBV9; clone size: few; CDR3 protein: CASSGVSGNTIYF
V gene: TRBV4-1; clone size: few; CDR3 protein: CASSQEFFREQYF
V gene: TRBV29-1; clone size: .; CDR3 protein: CSVGQGTDTQYF
V gene: TRBV30; clone size: medium-sized; CDR3 protein: CAWSTDEKLFF
V gene: TRBV4-2; clone size: .; CDR3 protein: CASSHSDRGNTEAFF
V gene: TRBV2; clone size: .; CDR3 protein: CASSLGLAGGTDTQYF
V gene: TRBV4-2; clone size: .; CDR3 protein: CASSQVGGITYNEQFF
V gene: TRBV5-6; clone size: .; CDR3 protein: CASSQFGGKINSPLHF